The 7 T cell receptor beta chains below come from one sample, sequenced in a study of cytotoxic CD8 clonotypes in ibrutinib-treated CLL. Produced via immunoSEQ multiplex PCR; TCRdb's table is partial and in-frame only. The table includes approximately 120,000 clones, around 84% detected once. Material: PBMCs, obtained after 24 months of ibrutinib treatment. Receptors were obtained from a human donor with chronic lymphocytic leukemia.

This chain links TRBV5-6 with TRBJ2-5; D gene uncertain. V dropped 3 bases and J dropped 1 base, with 10 bases sitting between them. The CDR3 contains 14 residues. CDR1 is SGHDT and CDR2 is YYEEEE in the germline V gene. As DNA, the CDR3 is TGTGCCAGCAGCTCCCACGGAAGCCAAGAGACCCAGTACTTC. Translation gives CASSSHGSQETQYF.

This clone was observed a single time. The rearrangement links TRBV14 to TRBJ2-5; 8 positions agree with TRBD1. The CDR3 is made up of 14 amino acids. Germline CDR1 is SGHDN and CDR2 is FVKESK. J was trimmed by 5 bases and V by 5 bases; bases with no gene match: 7. CDR3 nucleotide sequence: TGTGCCAGCAGCATGGACAGGGTACGGGAGACCCAGTACTTC. Translation: CASSMDRVRETQYF.

The rearrangement links TRBV6-5 to TRBJ1-6; 8 bases are shared with TRBD1. The CDR3 is 16 amino acids. The junction had 17 bases not matched to a gene; V was cut back by 4 bases and J by 15 bases. The germline V gene has CDR1 MNHEY and CDR2 SVGAGI. The CDR3 DNA reads as TGTGCCAGCAGTTTTCGACTCCGGGACAGGCCCACAGGCCTCCACTTT. As protein: CASSFRLRDRPTGLHF.

This chain joins TRBV7-3 and TRBJ1-2, with D uncertain. The CDR3 is 13 residues long. V was pared by 2 bases and J by 3 bases, with 7 bases between. Germline V lookup: CDR1 SGHTA, CDR2 FQGTGA. In nucleotides, the CDR3 is TGTGCCAGCAGCTTAGGTGGGGACTATGGCTACACCTTC. Translation gives CASSLGGDYGYTF.

J is TRBJ1-3 and V is TRBV18; D ambiguous. The CDR3 has 15 amino acids. The germline gives CDR1 KGHSH, CDR2 LQKENI. With 3 bases removed from V and 0 bases from J, the gap between germline ends came to 9 bases. CDR3: CASSPDISSGNTIYF. In DNA form, the CDR3 reads TGTGCCAGCTCACCCGACATAAGCTCTGGAAACACCATATATTTT.

The chain has TRBV5-4 and TRBJ1-1, with D possibly matching TRBD1 (6 bases). V was pared by 2 bases and J by 1 base, with 15 bases between. CDR3 length equals 16 residues. CDR1 is SGHNT and CDR2 is YYREEE in the germline V gene (reference sequence). The CDR3 DNA follows: TGTGCCAGCAGCTTACAGGGAAGGAGTGGGAACACTGAAGCTTTCTTT. Translated, it gives CASSLQGRSGNTEAFF.

The chain employs TRBV5-6 and TRBJ2-3, with 8 bases that match TRBD2. Germline-derived CDR1 and CDR2 are SGHDT and YYEEEE. After removal of 1 base from V and 4 bases from J, the junction contained 8 bases not matched to a gene. The CDR3 consists of 16 residues. CDR3 sequence reads: CASSLRSGGPADTQYF. The CDR3 nucleotides are TGTGCCAGCAGCTTGAGGTCGGGGGGGCCCGCAGATACGCAGTATTTT.